Shown below are 14 T cell receptor beta chains from a single sample sequenced in a study of beta chain features in type 1 diabetes (dated by TCRdb to 2016 to 2018). The library was produced with the immunoSEQ multiplex PCR assay. The entire isolated RNA was reverse transcribed using the High Capacity cDNA Reverse Transcription Kit, and thus expressed TCRB transcripts were sequenced. The source is immuneACCESS, and TCRdb retained only in-frame sequences with V and J called. Part of the clones is not carried over; for the studies checked, unresolved V genes explain less than half of this, and the remainder is unexplained. This sample is represented by some 900,000 clones; under 20% of them were singletons. 0.023% of the sample comes from the top ten. Sequenced: naive CD4+ T cells from blood. According to the study, the label for this sample's cell subset or site signals: true naive CD4+ T cells. The receptors were sampled from a woman younger than 35 in good health.

This clone has just a few counts. The CDR3 bases are TGTGCCAGCAGTGGTCCAAACAGCTATGGCTACACCTTC. Protein sequence: CASSGPNSYGYTF. V gene TRBV6-5 combines with J gene TRBJ1-2, with unresolved D. This CDR3 region has 13 residues. Germline-derived CDR1 and CDR2 are MNHEY and SVGAGI. V lost 5 bases and J lost 4, with 11 bases in between.

This clone was recorded a few times. The rearrangement uses TRBV5-4 and TRBJ2-5, with D unresolved. This CDR3 is built from 13 residues. V dropped 4 bases and J dropped 1 base, with 8 bases sitting between them. The V gene's germline CDR1 is SGHNT and CDR2 YYREEE (reference sequence). The DNA for the CDR3 is TGTGCCAGCAGCCATAGGTCCCAAGAGACCCAGTACTTC. It specifies CASSHRSQETQYF.

This chain uses TRBV29-1 with TRBJ1-4, with D possibly matching TRBD1 (5 bases). Germline-derived CDR1 and CDR2 are SQVTM and ANQGSEA. This CDR3 has 13 amino acids. V was shortened by 7 bases and J by 7 bases, with 16 bases between the two germline ends. CDR3 DNA sequence: TGCAGCGGGCAACAGGCCTGGGGTGAAAAACTGTTTTTT. Translating gives CSGQQAWGEKLFF.

The V call is TRBV28, the J call TRBJ1-3; 8 bases are shared with TRBD1. This CDR3 is built from 13 residues. In germline, CDR1 is MDHEN, CDR2 SYDVKM. The trim removed 8 bases at V and 7 bases at J, leaving 7 bases unmatched. The CDR3 loop is CASLRGHGNTIYF. DNA for the CDR3: TGTGCCAGCCTCAGGGGGCACGGCAACACCATATATTTT.

CDR3 DNA sequence: TGTGCCAGTACCATAGGTACCGGCGGGTATACGCAGTATTTT. This encodes CASTIGTGGYTQYF. V gene TRBV19 combines with J gene TRBJ2-3; a weak D match, TRBD2 (5 bases). V was trimmed by 7 bases and J by 7 bases, leaving 18 bases between them. CDR3 length equals 14 residues. The V gene's germline CDR1 is LNHDA and CDR2 SQIVND (reference sequence). Together with reference TRBV19 and TRBJ2-3, the CDR3 gives the full variable domain: DGGITQSPKYLFRKEGQNVTLSCEQNLNHDAMYWYRQDPGQGLRLIYYSQIVNDFQKGDIAEGYSVSREKKESFPLTVTSAQKNPTAFYLCASTIGTGGYTQYFGPGTRLTVL.

The chain recombines TRBV29-1 with TRBJ1-2, with D unclear. Trimming took off 4 bases at V and 1 base at J, with 13 bases between the two ends. The CDR3 loop spans 14 amino acids. The germline V gene has CDR1 SQVTM and CDR2 ANQGSEA. CDR3 residues: CSVVSGVLNYGYTF. As DNA, the CDR3 is TGCAGCGTTGTTTCAGGCGTCCTTAACTATGGCTACACCTTC.

V gene TRBV10-3 combines with J gene TRBJ2-1; 10 nucleotides line up with TRBD2. V was clipped by 2 bases and J by 4 bases; unmatched bases: 2. The CDR3 extends over 15 amino acids. Germline CDR1 ENHRY, CDR2 SYGVKD. The CDR3, as DNA: TGTGCCATCAGTGAGACTAGCGGGGCATACAATGAGCAGTTCTTC. As protein: CAISETSGAYNEQFF.

J is TRBJ1-2 and V is TRBV5-1; 9 bases fit TRBD1. The junction had 3 bases not matched to a gene; V was cut back by 2 bases and J by 7 bases. Per germline, CDR1 SGHRS and CDR2 YFSETQ. The CDR3 has 13 amino acids. CDR3 sequence (DNA): TGCGCCAGCAGCTTTGGACAGGGGAGTGGCTACACCTTC. Translated: CASSFGQGSGYTF.

This clone turned up a few times. V is TRBV6-1 and J is TRBJ2-1; 7 nucleotides match TRBD1. With 11 bases clipped from V and 2 bases from J, the junction kept 12 bases outside the gene matches. This CDR3 contains 15 residues. Looked up from germline, CDR1 is MNHNS and CDR2 is SASEGT. The CDR3 DNA reads TGTGCCGCGGCGGCTGGGACAGAGACCTACAATGAGCAGTTCTTC. This translates into CAAAAGTETYNEQFF.

This chain links TRBV11-2 with TRBJ2-5, with TRBD2 as a possible D gene (6 bases). CDR1 is SGHAT, CDR2 FQNNGV, per germline. Trimming cost V 5 bases and J 4 bases, with 23 bases left between them. The CDR3 spans 17 residues. The CDR3 sequence is CASSKRKTGLNAETQYF. Here the CDR3 DNA reads TGTGCCAGCAGCAAGCGAAAAACGGGACTCAATGCAGAGACCCAGTACTTC.

The CDR3 reads CASSQTRTGKYGYTF. The DNA for the CDR3 is TGCGCCAGCAGCCAAACCCGGACAGGGAAGTATGGCTACACCTTC. This sequence joins TRBV4-3 and TRBJ1-2, with 8 bases fitting TRBD1. V was pared by 2 bases and J by 5 bases, with 7 bases of the junction left unmatched. From germline, CDR1 is LGHNA and CDR2 YSLEER. There are 15 residues in the CDR3.

This clone turned up a few times. V gene TRBV10-3 combines with J gene TRBJ2-7, with 9 bases identical to TRBD1. The CDR3 loop spans 14 amino acids. Trimming cost V 5 bases and J 1 base; bases outside gene matches: 3. Germline V CDR1 and CDR2: ENHRY, SYGVKD. For the CDR3, the DNA is TGTGCCATCAGTAACGACAGGGGGTCCTACGAGCAGTACTTC. Amino acids: CAISNDRGSYEQYF.

In this sample, this clone turned up a few times. The rearrangement links TRBV28 to TRBJ2-1; TRBD2 aligns across 9 bases. V was clipped by 4 bases and J by 2 bases; unmatched bases: 18. The germline V gene encodes CDR1 MDHEN and CDR2 SYDVKM. The CDR3 extends over 20 amino acids. CDR3 DNA: TGTGCCAGCAGTTCCCCCCTGGGACTAGCCGTGGTCGGAACCTACAATGAGCAGTTCTTC. Translating it yields CASSSPLGLAVVGTYNEQFF. The full variable domain, in which reference TRBV28 and TRBJ2-1 provide the parts outside the CDR3, is DVKVTQSSRYLVKRTGEKVFLECVQDMDHENMFWYRQDPGLGLRLIYFSYDVKMKEKGDIPEGYSVSREKKERFSLILESASTNQTSMYLCASSSPLGLAVVGTYNEQFFGPGTRLTVL.

The J gene is TRBJ2-1, the V gene TRBV5-6, with 11 nucleotides matching TRBD2. The CDR3 sequence is 14 residues long. The germline CDR1 and CDR2 sequences are SGHDT and YYEEEE. The V and J ends lost 1 base and 8 bases, in that order; junction bases with no gene match: 2. CDR3 loop: CASSLTSGSDEQFF. CDR3 in DNA: TGTGCCAGCAGCTTGACTAGCGGGAGCGATGAGCAGTTCTTC.